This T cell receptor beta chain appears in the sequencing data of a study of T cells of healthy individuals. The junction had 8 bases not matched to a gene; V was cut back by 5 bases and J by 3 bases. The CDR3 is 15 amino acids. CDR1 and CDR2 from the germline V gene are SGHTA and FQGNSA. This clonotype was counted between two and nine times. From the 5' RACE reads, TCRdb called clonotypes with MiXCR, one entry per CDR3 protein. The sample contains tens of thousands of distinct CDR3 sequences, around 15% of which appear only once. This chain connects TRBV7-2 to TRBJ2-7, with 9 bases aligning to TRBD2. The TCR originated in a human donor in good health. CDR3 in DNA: TGTGCCAGCAGCCCTCTAGGTAGCGGGAGCTACGAGCAGTACTTC. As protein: CASSPLGSGSYEQYF.